This entry lists 20 T cell receptor beta chains sequenced from one sample in a study of technical replicates of blood from a few donors. Profiled with immunoSEQ multiplex PCR; TCRdb holds only in-frame clones, not every one. The sample has approximately 59,000 clones; approximately 83% are singletons. Specimen: PBMCs. Receptors were obtained from a human donor in good health. Some clones in this sample may be carry-over from other donors' samples.

The DNA of the CDR3 is TGTGCCAGCAGCTCTTCTGACAGCTTTAATCAGCCCCAGCATTTT. Encoded protein: CASSSSDSFNQPQHF. The chain combines TRBV5-8 with TRBJ1-5, with a possible D match to TRBD1 (5 bases). The V and J ends lost 3 bases and 4 bases respectively, with 14 bases between them. The CDR3 loop spans 15 amino acids. From germline, CDR1 is SGHTS and CDR2 YDEGEE.

The chain has TRBV29-1 and TRBJ1-2; D possibly corresponds to TRBD1 (5 bases). Trimming took off 4 bases at V and 8 bases at J, with 17 bases between the two ends. Germline V gene sequence: CDR1 SQVTM, CDR2 ANQGSEA. The CDR3 length is 13 residues. For the CDR3, the DNA is TGCAGCGTTGGTGGCAGGGCCGTTATAGGCTACACCTTC. It is translated as CSVGGRAVIGYTF.

This rearrangement joins TRBV25-1 to TRBJ1-3; tentatively, D is TRBD1 (6 bases). The V end lost 6 bases, the J end lost 6 bases, and 9 bases lay between the germline ends. The germline CDR1 and CDR2 sequences are MGHDK and SYGVNS. The CDR3 is 12 amino acids. CDR3 in DNA: TGTGCCAGCAGACAGGGCCCAAACACCATATATTTT. Its translation is CASRQGPNTIYF.

This chain links TRBV2 with TRBJ2-1; a weak D match, TRBD1 (5 bases). Germline CDR1 and CDR2: SNHLY and FYNNEI. V was trimmed by 10 bases and J by 9 bases, leaving 22 bases between them. The CDR3 totals 14 residues. In DNA, the CDR3 is TGTGCCACCTTAGTCCGGCCGCAAGACAGTGAGCAGTTCTTC. As protein: CATLVRPQDSEQFF.

This chain links TRBV7-2 with TRBJ2-5, with D tentatively TRBD1 (5 bases). V lost 5 bases to trimming and J lost 5 bases, with 9 bases between them. There are 12 residues in the CDR3. The V gene's germline CDR1 is SGHTA and CDR2 FQGNSA. The CDR3 nucleotides are TGTGCCAGCAGCCGCAACAGGGAGACCCAGTACTTC. It yields the protein CASSRNRETQYF.

This chain connects TRBV4-3 to TRBJ2-2, with 8 nucleotides matching TRBD1. This CDR3 spans 17 amino acids. V was pared by 0 bases and J by 6 bases, with 9 bases of the junction left unmatched. The germline V gene encodes CDR1 LGHNA and CDR2 YSLEER. This CDR3 is CASSQDFAGGISGELFF. In DNA form, the CDR3 reads TGCGCCAGCAGCCAAGATTTTGCAGGGGGCATATCCGGGGAGCTGTTTTTT.

The chain employs TRBV9 and TRBJ2-1, with 8 bases matching TRBD2. The J segment lost 2 bases and the V segment lost 2 bases, leaving 6 bases of the junction unmatched. The CDR3 contains 16 residues. CDR1 SGDLS and CDR2 YYNGEE come from the germline V gene. DNA of the CDR3: TGTGCCAGCAGCGTGAGACTAGCGCAAGCCTACAATGAGCAGTTCTTC. Encoded protein: CASSVRLAQAYNEQFF. The full variable domain, its missing parts supplied by reference TRBV9 and TRBJ2-1, is DSGVTQTPKHLITATGQRVTLRCSPRSGDLSVYWYQQSLDQGLQFLIQYYNGEERAKGNILERFSAQQFPDLHSELNLSSLELGDSALYFCASSVRLAQAYNEQFFGPGTRLTVL.

The chain couples TRBV6-6 to TRBJ1-3; D is undetermined. From germline, CDR1 is MNHNY and CDR2 SVGAGI (reference sequence). CDR3 length: 16 residues. V was cut by 6 bases and J by 0 bases, with 15 bases left in between. In DNA, the CDR3 is TGTGCCAGCAGCGACCCCTCCGGGAACTCTGGAAACACCATATATTTT. Protein sequence: CASSDPSGNSGNTIYF.

The chain is built from TRBV7-3 and TRBJ2-3; D unclear. The CDR3 is 12 residues long. V shed 1 base and J shed 8 bases, with 7 bases lying between them. The germline gives CDR1 SGHTA, CDR2 FQGTGA. CDR3 sequence: CASSLNGGTQYF. The CDR3 DNA reads TGTGCCAGCAGCTTAAACGGCGGTACGCAGTATTTT.

V gene TRBV18 combines with J gene TRBJ2-7; 8 bases are shared with TRBD2. Germline CDR1 KGHSH, CDR2 LQKENI. The CDR3 is 13 residues long. With 3 bases clipped from V and 7 bases from J, the junction kept 5 bases outside the gene matches. As DNA, the CDR3 is TGTGCCAGCTCACCCCCTGGCGGGAGGGAGCAGTACTTC. The encoded protein is CASSPPGGREQYF.

This sequence joins TRBV5-1 and TRBJ1-2, with a weak D call TRBD1 (6 bases). The CDR3 consists of 13 residues. CDR1 and CDR2 from the germline V gene are SGHRS and YFSETQ. V lost 4 bases to trimming and J lost 4 bases, with 11 bases between them. CDR3 residues: CASSPGGAYGYTF. In DNA form, the CDR3 reads TGCGCCAGCAGCCCCGGGGGGGCCTATGGCTACACCTTC.

The rearrangement uses TRBV21-1 and TRBJ2-5; the table's TRBD2 call for D was not verified on the DNA. TRBV21-1 is designated a pseudogene. CDR3 length: 23 amino acids. The CDR3 nucleotides are TGTGCCAGCAGCAAACCGAGGAGTTGGCGGGGGGGCTATTTTTTGAGTTTTAGGGAGACCCAGTACTTC. Translating gives CASSKPRSWRGGYFLSFRETQYF.

The chain recombines TRBV7-8 with TRBJ2-5; TRBD2 aligns across 8 bases. In germline, CDR1 is SGHVS, CDR2 FQNEAQ. CDR3 length equals 17 residues. The V and J ends lost 5 bases and 4 bases, in that order; junction bases with no gene match: 15. In DNA, the CDR3 is TGTGCCAGCAGCCCGAGGGCGGGACTAGGGGCTCGAGAGACCCAGTACTTC. Its translation is CASSPRAGLGARETQYF.

This chain uses TRBV29-1 with TRBJ2-2; 8 nucleotides align to TRBD1. V trimming: 3 bases; J trimming: 3 bases; junction bases outside the gene matches: 3. Germline V gene lookup returns CDR1 SQVTM and CDR2 ANQGSEA. This CDR3 contains 14 residues. The CDR3 here is CSVDNRGDTGELFF. The CDR3 DNA reads as TGCAGCGTTGACAACAGGGGGGACACCGGGGAGCTGTTTTTT.

This clone was seen a single time. This chain uses TRBV5-4 with TRBJ2-7; 9 bases agree with TRBD1. V dropped 4 bases and J dropped 3; count of bases not matched to a gene: 2. There are 13 residues in the CDR3. Germline CDR1 SGHNT, CDR2 YYREEE (reference sequence). Written as DNA, the CDR3 is TGTGCCAGCAGCAGGGACAGGGACTACGAGCAGTACTTC. It codes for CASSRDRDYEQYF.

The CDR3 sequence is CASSISIEYGYTF. The CDR3 DNA sequence: TGTGCCAGCAGCATTTCTATAGAGTATGGCTACACCTTC. The rearrangement joins TRBV5-4 to TRBJ1-2; D gene uncertain. This CDR3 comprises 13 residues. Trimming removed 4 bases at V and 5 bases at J, with 12 bases between. From germline, CDR1 is SGHNT and CDR2 YYREEE (reference sequence).

The V gene is TRBV10-1, the J gene TRBJ1-2; the D is unclear. The CDR3 covers 11 residues. Germline CDR1 reads WNHNN; CDR2 reads SYGVQD (reference sequence). CDR3: CAPLPLYGYTF. The CDR3 DNA follows: TGCGCTCCCCTCCCCCTCTATGGCTACACCTTC.

The rearrangement links TRBV11-2 to TRBJ1-6; 7 bases match TRBD1. This CDR3 spans 13 amino acids. Germline V gene data show CDR1 as SGHAT and CDR2 as FQNNGV. Trimming cost V 5 bases and J 7 bases; bases outside gene matches: 2. The CDR3 region has the DNA TGTGCCAGCAGCCGGGACAGAAATTCACCCCTCCACTTT. It is translated as CASSRDRNSPLHF.

The rearrangement uses TRBV5-1 and TRBJ2-5, with 9 bases matching TRBD1. The CDR3 runs 16 residues. Germline V gene data show CDR1 as SGHRS and CDR2 as YFSETQ. V was clipped by 4 bases and J by 2 bases; unmatched bases: 9. In nucleotides, the CDR3 is TGCGCCAGCAGCCTCCTGGGACAGGGAAGGCAAGAGACCCAGTACTTC. Its protein product is CASSLLGQGRQETQYF.

The chain links TRBV11-1 to TRBJ2-2, with a possible D match to TRBD2 (6 bases). Germline V gene sequence: CDR1 SGHAT, CDR2 FQDESV (reference sequence). V lost 4 bases to trimming and J lost 5 bases, with 17 bases between them. The CDR3 extends over 16 amino acids. The CDR3 reads CASSSTPLGGTGELFF. The DNA of the CDR3 is TGTGCCAGCAGCTCCACGCCCCTGGGGGGAACCGGGGAGCTGTTTTTT.